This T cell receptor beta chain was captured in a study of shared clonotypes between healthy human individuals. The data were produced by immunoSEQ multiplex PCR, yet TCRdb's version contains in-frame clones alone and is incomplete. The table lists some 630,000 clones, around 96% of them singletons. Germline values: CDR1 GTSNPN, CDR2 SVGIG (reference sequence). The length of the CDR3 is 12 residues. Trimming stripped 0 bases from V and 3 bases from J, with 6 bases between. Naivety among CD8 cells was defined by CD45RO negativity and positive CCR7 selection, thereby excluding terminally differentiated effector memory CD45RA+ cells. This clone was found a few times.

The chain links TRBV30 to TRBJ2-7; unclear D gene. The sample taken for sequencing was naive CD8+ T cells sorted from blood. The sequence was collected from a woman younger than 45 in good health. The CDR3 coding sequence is TGTGCCTGGAGTGTAATGGTCTACGAGCAGTACTTC. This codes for CAWSVMVYEQYF.